This is a list of T cell receptor beta chains from one sample in a study of blood T cell repertoires in COVID-19. Assay: immunoSEQ multiplex PCR; the TCRdb copy retains only in-frame clones and omits some. The profile shows some 45,000 clones, about 86% of them singletons. The sample was peripheral blood. These receptor sequences come from a human donor in a cohort sampled during active COVID-19. CDR3s include the opening cysteine and the closing phenylalanine or tryptophan. A D gene is named only where the DNA matches it firmly. Rows may omit the clone size; those that give it use once, few, many or a size class.

j_gene | abundance | v_gene | d_gene | CDR3nt | CDR3aa
TRBJ2-7 | NA | TRBV6-2/TRBV6-3 | NA | TGTGCCAGCAGCCGAGCGGGACAGGCCTACGAGCAGTACTTC | CASSRAGQAYEQYF
TRBJ2-1 | NA | TRBV15 | NA | TGTGCCACCAGCAGGTGGAGGGGGCTCTACAATGAGCAGTTCTTC | CATSRWRGLYNEQFF
TRBJ1-1 | NA | TRBV18 | TRBD1 | TGTGCCAGCTCACCAAAGGGACAGGGGGAGTCAACTTTCTTT | CASSPKGQGESTFF
TRBJ2-1 | NA | TRBV7-8 | NA | TGTGCCAGCAGCTCAGCGTACGGGTCTGGAATCAGTGAGCAGTTCTTC | CASSSAYGSGISEQFF
TRBJ1-4 | NA | TRBV2 | NA | TGTGCCAGCAGCTATGAAAAACTGTTTTTT | CASSYEKLFF
TRBJ2-5 | NA | TRBV19 | TRBD1 | TGTGCCAGCGCATCTACAGGGGAAGAAGAGACCCAGTACTTC | CASASTGEEETQYF
TRBJ2-3 | NA | TRBV6-6 | TRBD1 | TGTGCCAGCAGTCCTCCCTTACAGGGGGACCTCACAGATACGCAGTATTTT | CASSPPLQGDLTDTQYF
TRBJ1-5 | NA | TRBV5-1 | NA | TGCGCCACCAAACCCGACAGCAGCAATCAGCCCCAGCATTTT | CATKPDSSNQPQHF
TRBJ2-3 | NA | TRBV20-1 | TRBD2 | TGCAGTGCTAGTAGGACTAGACGGGATACGCAGTATTTT | CSASRTRRDTQYF
TRBJ1-2 | NA | TRBV7-8 | TRBD1 | TGTGCCAGCAGCCCGGGACAGGGATGGGGCTACACCTTC | CASSPGQGWGYTF
TRBJ2-2 | medium-sized | TRBV4-1 | NA | TGCGCCAGCAGCCGCGGGGCCCACAGTGTCTCACCGATAGAGGAGCTGTTTTTT | CASSRGAHSVSPIEELFF
TRBJ2-3 | NA | TRBV7-2 | NA | TGTGCCAGCAGCTTAATATACACAGATACGCAGTATTTT | CASSLIYTDTQYF
TRBJ1-4 | NA | TRBV2 | TRBD1 | TGTGCCAGCAGTGGTCCGGGACAGGGATATGAAAAACTGTTTTTT | CASSGPGQGYEKLFF
TRBJ2-1 | NA | TRBV12-3/TRBV12-4 | NA | TGTGCCAGCAGTTCAGAATACAATGAGCAGTTCTTC | CASSSEYNEQFF
TRBJ2-4 | NA | TRBV28 | TRBD1 | TGTGCCAGCACCGGGACAGGTGACTTAGCCAAAAACATTCAGTACTTC | CASTGTGDLAKNIQYF
TRBJ2-5 | NA | TRBV27 | TRBD2 | TGTGCCAGCAGGAGTGGACTAGCGGGGGGCGCGTGGCAAGAGACCCAGTACTTC | CASRSGLAGGAWQETQYF
TRBJ2-3 | NA | TRBV11-2 | TRBD2 | TGTGCCAGCAGCTTCGAGGTGGGGCGGGGGGCCAGAGATACGCAGTATTTT | CASSFEVGRGARDTQYF
TRBJ1-1 | NA | TRBV4-1 | NA | TGCGCCAGCAGCCAACAAGCCGGGACACAGAACACTGAAGCTTTCTTT | CASSQQAGTQNTEAFF
TRBJ2-5 | NA | TRBV7-9 | NA | TGTGCCAGCAGTCTCCAAGAGACCCAGTACTTC | CASSLQETQYF
TRBJ2-1 | NA | TRBV2 | NA | TGTGCCAGCAGCGAAGTAATGGCAGGGCCAGGGCAGTTCTTC | CASSEVMAGPGQFF
TRBJ1-5 | once | TRBV4-1 | NA | TGCGCCAGCAGCCAAGAGACTTCCGGGCAGCCCCAGCATTTT | CASSQETSGQPQHF
TRBJ2-7 | once | TRBV7-8 | NA | TGTGCCAGCAGCACCACACAGGGACCCTACGAGCAGTACTTC | CASSTTQGPYEQYF
TRBJ1-3 | NA | TRBV5-6 | NA | TGTGCCAGCAGCTTGGGGTTCAGGCATGGAAACACCATATATTTT | CASSLGFRHGNTIYF
TRBJ2-5 | NA | TRBV6-2/TRBV6-3 | TRBD1 | TGTGCCAGCAGCGGGACAGGGGTAGAGACCCAGTACTTC | CASSGTGVETQYF
TRBJ1-5 | NA | TRBV7-3 | NA | TGTGCCAGCAGCTTAAACTTCAATCAGCCCCAGCATTTT | CASSLNFNQPQHF
TRBJ1-1 | once | TRBV15 | NA | TGTGCCACCAGCAAACAGCAGAACACTGAAGCTTTCTTT | CATSKQQNTEAFF
TRBJ2-3 | few | TRBV30 | NA | TGTGCCTGGAGTCGGGATACGCAGTATTTT | CAWSRDTQYF
TRBJ2-1 | NA | TRBV28 | TRBD2 | TGTGCCAGCAGTTCGAGCGGGGAGCATTCCTACAATGAGCAGTTCTTC | CASSSSGEHSYNEQFF
TRBJ1-4 | NA | TRBV4-1 | TRBD1 | TGCGCCAGCAGCCAATCTTTCGCTGCAGGGGGAATAGCAACTAATGAAAAACTGTTTTTT | CASSQSFAAGGIATNEKLFF
TRBJ2-3 | NA | TRBV5-4 | TRBD2 | TGTGCCAGCAGCCATCCGACTAGCGGGGGGGGCACAGATACGCAGTATTTT | CASSHPTSGGGTDTQYF
TRBJ1-6 | NA | TRBV7-2 | TRBD1 | TGTGCCAGCAGCTTAGGGACAGGAGTATCCGTCGCACCCCTCCACTTT | CASSLGTGVSVAPLHF
TRBJ2-1 | NA | TRBV5-1 | TRBD2 | TGCGCCAGCAGCCCAACTAGCGGGGGGGAATACAATGAGCAGTTCTTC | CASSPTSGGEYNEQFF
TRBJ2-2 | NA | TRBV5-4 | TRBD1 | TGTGCCAGCAGACTAAGGTCTCAGGGGGCGCGAACCGGGGAGCTGTTTTTT | CASRLRSQGARTGELFF
TRBJ2-7 | NA | TRBV5-5 | NA | TGTGCCAGCAGCTTGGCAGGGGGGATGTCCTACGAGCAGTACTTC | CASSLAGGMSYEQYF
TRBJ2-7 | NA | TRBV6-6 | NA | TGTGCCAGCACCGGACAATCGAGCTCCTACGAGCAGTACTTC | CASTGQSSSYEQYF
TRBJ2-7 | NA | TRBV19 | NA | TGTGCCAGCGGGGGAAGGACCTCCTACGAGCAGTACTTC | CASGGRTSYEQYF
TRBJ2-7 | NA | TRBV2 | NA | TGTGCCAGCACCCGAGCGGCCTCCTACGAGCAGTACTTC | CASTRAASYEQYF
TRBJ1-6 | NA | TRBV4-3 | NA | TGCGCCAGCAGCCTCCGGACAGCTAATTCACCCCTCCACTTT | CASSLRTANSPLHF
TRBJ1-1 | NA | TRBV19 | NA | TGTGCCAGTAGTATAGCGGGTGGCACTGAAGCTTTCTTT | CASSIAGGTEAFF
TRBJ2-3 | NA | TRBV5-6 | NA | TGTGCCAGCAGCTTGTACACAGATACGCAGTATTTT | CASSLYTDTQYF
TRBJ1-2 | NA | TRBV9 | TRBD1 | TGTGCCAGCAGCGGACAGGGACTGGGGAGCTATGGCTACACCTTC | CASSGQGLGSYGYTF